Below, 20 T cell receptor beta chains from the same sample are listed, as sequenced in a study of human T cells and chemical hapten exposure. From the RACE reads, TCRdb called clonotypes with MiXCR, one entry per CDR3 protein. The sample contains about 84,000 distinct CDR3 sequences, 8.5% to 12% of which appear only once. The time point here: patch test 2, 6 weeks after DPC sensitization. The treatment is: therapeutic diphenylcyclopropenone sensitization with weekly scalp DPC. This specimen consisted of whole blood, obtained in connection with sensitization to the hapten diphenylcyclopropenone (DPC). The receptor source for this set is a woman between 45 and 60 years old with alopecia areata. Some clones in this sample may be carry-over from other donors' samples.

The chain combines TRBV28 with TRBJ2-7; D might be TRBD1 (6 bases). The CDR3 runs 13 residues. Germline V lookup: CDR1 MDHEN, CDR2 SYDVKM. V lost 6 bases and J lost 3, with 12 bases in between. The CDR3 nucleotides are TGTGCCAGCAGGAGGACAGTCCTCTACGAGCAGTACTTC. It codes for CASRRTVLYEQYF.

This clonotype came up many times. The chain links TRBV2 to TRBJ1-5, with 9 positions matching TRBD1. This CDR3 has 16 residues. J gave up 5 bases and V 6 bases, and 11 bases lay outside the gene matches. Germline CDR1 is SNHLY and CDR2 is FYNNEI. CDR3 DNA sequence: TGTGCCAGCAGCCGTTCTCCGGGACAGGGTGATCAGCCCCAGCATTTT. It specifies CASSRSPGQGDQPQHF. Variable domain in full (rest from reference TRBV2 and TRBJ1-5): EPEVTQTPSHQVTQMGQEVILRCVPISNHLYFYWYRQILGQKVEFLVSFYNNEISEKSEIFDDQFSVERPDGSNFTLKIRSTKLEDSAMYFCASSRSPGQGDQPQHFGDGTRLSIL.

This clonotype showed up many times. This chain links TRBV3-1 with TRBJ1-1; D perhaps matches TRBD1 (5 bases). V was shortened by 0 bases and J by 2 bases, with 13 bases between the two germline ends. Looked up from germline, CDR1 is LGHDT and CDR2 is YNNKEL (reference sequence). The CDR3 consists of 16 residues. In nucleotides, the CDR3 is TGTGCCAGCAGCCAAGAGGTGGGCAGGGCAAACACTGAAGCTTTCTTT. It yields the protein CASSQEVGRANTEAFF.

The CDR3 nucleotides are TGTGCCAGCAGCCGAGGGACTAGCGGAACCCTGGGAAATGAGCAGTTCTTC. Its protein product is CASSRGTSGTLGNEQFF. The chain carries TRBV4-2 and TRBJ2-1; TRBD2 matches 11 bases. Germline CDR1 reads LGHNA; CDR2 reads YNFKEQ. V dropped 4 bases and J dropped 7; count of bases not matched to a gene: 12. The CDR3 covers 17 residues.

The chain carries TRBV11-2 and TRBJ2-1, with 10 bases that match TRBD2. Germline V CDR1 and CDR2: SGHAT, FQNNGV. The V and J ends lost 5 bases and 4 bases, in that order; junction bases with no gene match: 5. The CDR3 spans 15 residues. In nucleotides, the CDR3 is TGTGCCAGCAGCCCACTAGCGGGGATATACAATGAGCAGTTCTTC. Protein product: CASSPLAGIYNEQFF.

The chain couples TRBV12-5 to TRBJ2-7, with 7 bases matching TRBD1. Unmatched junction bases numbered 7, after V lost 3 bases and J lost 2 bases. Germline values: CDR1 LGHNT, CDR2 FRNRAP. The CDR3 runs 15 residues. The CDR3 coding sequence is TGTGCTAGTGGTTTCCATGACAGGGCTGCCTACGAGCAGTACTTC. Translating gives CASGFHDRAAYEQYF.

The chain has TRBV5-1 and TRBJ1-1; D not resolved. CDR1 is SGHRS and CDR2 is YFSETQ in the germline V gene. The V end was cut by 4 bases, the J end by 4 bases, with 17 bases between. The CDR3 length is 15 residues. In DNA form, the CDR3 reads TGCGCCAGCAGCCCCGGTACGGCAGAGATCACTGAAGCTTTCTTT. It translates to CASSPGTAEITEAFF.

CDR3 nucleotides: TGTGCCAGCAGCCACCGGGACAGGGTCTACAATGAGCAGTTCTTC. Translated: CASSHRDRVYNEQFF. The chain joins TRBV6-2 or TRBV6-3 to TRBJ2-1; TRBD1 matches at 9 bases. CDR1 and CDR2 from the germline V gene are MNHEY and SVGEGT. This CDR3 is built from 15 residues. Germline trimming cut 6 bases from V and 3 bases from J; bases unmatched to any gene: 6.

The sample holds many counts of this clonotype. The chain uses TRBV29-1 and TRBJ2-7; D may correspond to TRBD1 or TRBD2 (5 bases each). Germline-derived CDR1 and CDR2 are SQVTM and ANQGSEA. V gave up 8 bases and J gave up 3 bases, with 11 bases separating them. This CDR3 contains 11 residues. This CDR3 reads CSRDGNYEQYF. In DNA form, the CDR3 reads TGCAGCCGGGACGGCAACTACGAGCAGTACTTC.

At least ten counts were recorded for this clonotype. The CDR3 DNA is TGTGCCAGCAGTTTGCTGGGCGCCAAAGAGACCCAGTACTTC. Its protein is CASSLLGAKETQYF. The rearrangement joins TRBV27 to TRBJ2-5; D gene unclear. V lost 3 bases and J 3 bases, leaving 11 bases between the germline ends. The CDR3 sequence is 14 residues long. Germline-derived CDR1 and CDR2 are MNHEY and SMNVEV (reference sequence).

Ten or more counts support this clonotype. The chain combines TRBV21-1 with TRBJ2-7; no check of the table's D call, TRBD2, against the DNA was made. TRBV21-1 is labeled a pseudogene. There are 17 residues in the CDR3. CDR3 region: CASSENWGDSDTYEQYF. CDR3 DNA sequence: TGTGCCAGCAGCGAAAATTGGGGGGACTCCGATACCTACGAGCAGTACTTC.

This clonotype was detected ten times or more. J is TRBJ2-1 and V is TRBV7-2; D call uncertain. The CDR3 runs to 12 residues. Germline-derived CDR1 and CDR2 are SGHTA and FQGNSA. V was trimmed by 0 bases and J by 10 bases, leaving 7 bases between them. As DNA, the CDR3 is TGTGCCAGCAGCTTAGCGCTAGACGAGCAGTTCTTC. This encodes CASSLALDEQFF.

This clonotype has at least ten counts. The CDR3 sequence is CASSASQGQPQHF. CDR3 DNA sequence: TGTGCCAGCAGCGCCTCACAGGGCCAGCCCCAGCATTTT. The genes are TRBV3-1 and TRBJ1-5; the D gene is possibly TRBD1 (6 bases). The CDR3 has 13 residues. CDR1 and CDR2 (germline): LGHDT, YNNKEL (reference sequence). V dropped 5 bases and J dropped 7 bases, with 12 bases sitting between them.

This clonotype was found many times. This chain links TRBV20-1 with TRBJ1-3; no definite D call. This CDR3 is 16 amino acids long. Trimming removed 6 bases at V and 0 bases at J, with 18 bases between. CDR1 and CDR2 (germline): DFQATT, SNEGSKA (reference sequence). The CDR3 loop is CSAIPTRAVSGNTIYF. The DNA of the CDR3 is TGCAGTGCAATCCCCACGAGGGCGGTCTCTGGAAACACCATATATTTT.

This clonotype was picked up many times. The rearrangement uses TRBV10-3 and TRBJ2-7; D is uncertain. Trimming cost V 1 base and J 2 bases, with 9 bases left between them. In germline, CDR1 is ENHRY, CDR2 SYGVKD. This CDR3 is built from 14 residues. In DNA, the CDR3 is TGTGCCATCAGTGAGTTACCGCGAACCTACGAGCAGTACTTC. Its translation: CAISELPRTYEQYF.

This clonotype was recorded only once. The CDR3 sequence: CSARDSGGYEQYF. In DNA form, the CDR3 reads TGCAGTGCTAGAGATAGTGGAGGGTACGAGCAGTACTTC. The chain couples TRBV20-1 to TRBJ2-7; the D gene is possibly TRBD2 (6 bases). Germline CDR1 and CDR2: DFQATT and SNEGSKA (reference sequence). Deletions cut 0 bases from V and 4 bases from J, with 10 bases between. This CDR3 is built from 13 residues.

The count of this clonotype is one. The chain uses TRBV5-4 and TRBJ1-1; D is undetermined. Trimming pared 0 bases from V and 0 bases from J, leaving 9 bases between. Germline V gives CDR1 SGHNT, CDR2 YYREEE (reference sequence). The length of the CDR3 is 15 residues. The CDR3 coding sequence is TGTGCCAGCAGCTTGGCTGGCAGATTGAACACTGAAGCTTTCTTT. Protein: CASSLAGRLNTEAFF.

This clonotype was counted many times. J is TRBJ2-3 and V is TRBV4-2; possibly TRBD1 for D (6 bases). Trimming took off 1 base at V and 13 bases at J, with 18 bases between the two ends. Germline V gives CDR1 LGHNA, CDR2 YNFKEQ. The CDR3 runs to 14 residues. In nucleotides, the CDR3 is TGTGCCAGCAGCCAAGCCCAGGACAGAAGAAATAAGTATTTT. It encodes CASSQAQDRRNKYF.

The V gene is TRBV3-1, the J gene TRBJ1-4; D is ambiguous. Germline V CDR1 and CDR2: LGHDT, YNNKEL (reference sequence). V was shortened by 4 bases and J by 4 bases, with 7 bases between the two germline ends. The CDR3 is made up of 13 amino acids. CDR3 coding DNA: TGTGCCAGCAGCCGAGACAATAATGAAAAACTGTTTTTT. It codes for CASSRDNNEKLFF.

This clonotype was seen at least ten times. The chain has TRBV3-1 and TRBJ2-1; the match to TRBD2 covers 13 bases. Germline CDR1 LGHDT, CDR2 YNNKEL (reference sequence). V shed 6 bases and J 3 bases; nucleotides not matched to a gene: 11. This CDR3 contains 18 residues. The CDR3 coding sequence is TGTGCCAGCAGAGGGGGGACTAGCGGGATCCCGATCTACAATGAGCAGTTCTTC. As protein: CASRGGTSGIPIYNEQFF.